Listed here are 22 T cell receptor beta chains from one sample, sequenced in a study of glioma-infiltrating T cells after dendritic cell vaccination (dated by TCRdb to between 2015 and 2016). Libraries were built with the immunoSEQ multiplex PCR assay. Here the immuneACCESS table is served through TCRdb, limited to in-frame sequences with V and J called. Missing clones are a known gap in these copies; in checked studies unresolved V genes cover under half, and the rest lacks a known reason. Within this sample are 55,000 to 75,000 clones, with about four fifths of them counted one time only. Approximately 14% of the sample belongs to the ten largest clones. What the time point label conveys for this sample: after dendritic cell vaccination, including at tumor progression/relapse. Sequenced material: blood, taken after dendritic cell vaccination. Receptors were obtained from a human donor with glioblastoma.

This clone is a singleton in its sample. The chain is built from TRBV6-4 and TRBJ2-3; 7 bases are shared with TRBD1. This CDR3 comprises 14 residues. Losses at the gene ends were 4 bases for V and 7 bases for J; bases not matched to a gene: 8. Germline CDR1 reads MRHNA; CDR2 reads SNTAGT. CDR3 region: CASSVEIGGYTQYF. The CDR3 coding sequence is TGTGCCAGCAGTGTCGAAATAGGGGGCTATACGCAGTATTTT.

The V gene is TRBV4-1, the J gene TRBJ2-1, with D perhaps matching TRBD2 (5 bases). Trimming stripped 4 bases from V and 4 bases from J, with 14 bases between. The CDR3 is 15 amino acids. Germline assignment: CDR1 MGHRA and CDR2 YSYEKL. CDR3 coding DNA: TGCGCCAGCAGCCCCCCCGGGGATAGATACAATGAGCAGTTCTTC. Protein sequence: CASSPPGDRYNEQFF.

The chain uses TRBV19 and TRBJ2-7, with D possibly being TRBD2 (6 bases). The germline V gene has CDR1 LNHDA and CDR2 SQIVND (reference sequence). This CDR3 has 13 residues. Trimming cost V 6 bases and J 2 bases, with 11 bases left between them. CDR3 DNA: TGTGCCAGTAGCTCCGGGGGTCCCTACGAGCAGTACTTC. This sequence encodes CASSSGGPYEQYF.

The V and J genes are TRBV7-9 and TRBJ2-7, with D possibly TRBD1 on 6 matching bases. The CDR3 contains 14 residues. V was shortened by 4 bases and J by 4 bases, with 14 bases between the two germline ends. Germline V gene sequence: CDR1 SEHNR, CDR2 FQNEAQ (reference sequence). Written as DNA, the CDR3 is TGTGCCAGCAGCTACCGGGACACTAAATACGAGCAGTACTTC. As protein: CASSYRDTKYEQYF.

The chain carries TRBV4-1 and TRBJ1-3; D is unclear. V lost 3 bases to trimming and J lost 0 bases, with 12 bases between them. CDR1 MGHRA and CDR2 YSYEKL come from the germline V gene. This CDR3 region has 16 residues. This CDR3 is CASSQDGLTSGNTIYF. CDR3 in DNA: TGCGCCAGCAGCCAGGACGGACTGACCTCTGGAAACACCATATATTTT.

CDR3 in DNA: TGTGCCACCAGGAGGGTGAGCGACGAGCAGTACTTC. Residues: CATRRVSDEQYF. The V and J genes are TRBV6-5 and TRBJ2-7; D perhaps matches TRBD2 (6 bases). V was shortened by 10 bases and J by 5 bases, with 15 bases between the two germline ends. This CDR3 is 12 amino acids long. Germline CDR1 reads MNHEY; CDR2 reads SVGAGI.

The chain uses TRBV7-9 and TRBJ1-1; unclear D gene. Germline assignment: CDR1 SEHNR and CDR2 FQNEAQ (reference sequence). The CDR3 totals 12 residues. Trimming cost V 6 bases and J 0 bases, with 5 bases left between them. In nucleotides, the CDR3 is TGTGCCAGCAGGGAGATGAACACTGAAGCTTTCTTT. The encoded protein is CASREMNTEAFF.

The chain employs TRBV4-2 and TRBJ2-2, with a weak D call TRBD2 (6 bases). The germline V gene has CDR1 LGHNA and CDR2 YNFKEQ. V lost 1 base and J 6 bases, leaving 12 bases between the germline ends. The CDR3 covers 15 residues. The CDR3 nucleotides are TGTGCCAGCAGCCAAGGTGGGGGGATCCCCGGGGAGCTGTTTTTT. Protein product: CASSQGGGIPGELFF.

CDR3 DNA: TGTGCCAGCAGTGTAGCGGGGGGTTACGATACGCAGTATTTT. Translation: CASSVAGGYDTQYF. V and J are TRBV2 and TRBJ2-3, with 10 bases fitting TRBD2. Germline CDR1 reads SNHLY; CDR2 reads FYNNEI. The CDR3 is made up of 14 amino acids. V trimming: 4 bases; J trimming: 6 bases; junction bases outside the gene matches: 4.

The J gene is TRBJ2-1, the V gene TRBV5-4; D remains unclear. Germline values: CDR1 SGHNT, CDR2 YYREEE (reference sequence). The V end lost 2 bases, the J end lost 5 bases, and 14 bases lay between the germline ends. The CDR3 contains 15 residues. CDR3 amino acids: CASSFLQRNDNEQFF. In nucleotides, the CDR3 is TGTGCCAGCAGCTTTCTACAGAGAAACGACAATGAGCAGTTCTTC.

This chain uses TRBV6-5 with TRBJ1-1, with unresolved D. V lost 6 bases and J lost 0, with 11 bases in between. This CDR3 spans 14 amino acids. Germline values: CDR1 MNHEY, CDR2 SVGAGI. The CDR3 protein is CASSSTGMNTEAFF. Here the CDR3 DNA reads TGTGCCAGCAGCTCGACGGGGATGAACACTGAAGCTTTCTTT.

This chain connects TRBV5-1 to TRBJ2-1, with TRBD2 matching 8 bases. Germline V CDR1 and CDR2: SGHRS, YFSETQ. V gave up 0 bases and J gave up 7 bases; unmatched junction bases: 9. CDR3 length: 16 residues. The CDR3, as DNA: TGCGCCAGCAGCTTGGACAGCGGGGGCCTCCAGAATGAGCAGTTCTTC. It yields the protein CASSLDSGGLQNEQFF.

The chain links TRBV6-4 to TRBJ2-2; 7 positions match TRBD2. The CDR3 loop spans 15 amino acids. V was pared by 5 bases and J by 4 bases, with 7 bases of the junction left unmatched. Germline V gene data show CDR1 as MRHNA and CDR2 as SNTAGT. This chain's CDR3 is CASSPSGVSTGELFF. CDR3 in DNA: TGTGCCAGCAGTCCCAGCGGGGTCAGCACCGGGGAGCTGTTTTTT.

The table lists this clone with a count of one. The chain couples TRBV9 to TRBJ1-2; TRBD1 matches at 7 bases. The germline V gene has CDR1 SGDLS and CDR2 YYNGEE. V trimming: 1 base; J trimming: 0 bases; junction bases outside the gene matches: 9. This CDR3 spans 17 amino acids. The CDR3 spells CASSVKGGQGANYGYTF. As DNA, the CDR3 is TGTGCCAGCAGCGTAAAGGGCGGCCAGGGGGCTAACTATGGCTACACCTTC.

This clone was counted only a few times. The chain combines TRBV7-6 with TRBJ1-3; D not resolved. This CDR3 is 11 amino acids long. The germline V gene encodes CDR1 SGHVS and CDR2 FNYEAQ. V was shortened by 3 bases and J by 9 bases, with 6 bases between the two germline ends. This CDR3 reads CASSLGSTIYF. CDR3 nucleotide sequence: TGTGCCAGCAGCTTGGGCAGCACCATATATTTT.

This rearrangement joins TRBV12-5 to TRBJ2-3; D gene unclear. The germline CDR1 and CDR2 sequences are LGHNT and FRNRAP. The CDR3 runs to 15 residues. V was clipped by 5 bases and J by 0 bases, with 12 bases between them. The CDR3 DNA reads TGTGCTAGTGGTCCCTGGGCTCCTAGCACAGATACGCAGTATTTT. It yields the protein CASGPWAPSTDTQYF.

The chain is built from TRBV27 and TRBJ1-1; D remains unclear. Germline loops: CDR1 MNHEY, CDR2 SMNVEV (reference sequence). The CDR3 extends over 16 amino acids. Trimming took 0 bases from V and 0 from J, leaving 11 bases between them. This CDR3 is CASSLSFSQMNTEAFF. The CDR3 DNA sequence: TGTGCCAGCAGTTTATCGTTTAGCCAGATGAACACTGAAGCTTTCTTT.

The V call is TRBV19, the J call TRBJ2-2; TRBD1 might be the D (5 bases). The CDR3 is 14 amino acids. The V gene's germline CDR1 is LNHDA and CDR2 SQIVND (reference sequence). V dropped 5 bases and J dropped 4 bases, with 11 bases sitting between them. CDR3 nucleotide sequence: TGTGCCAGTAGTCAAGACAGCGTCACCGGGGAGCTGTTTTTT. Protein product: CASSQDSVTGELFF. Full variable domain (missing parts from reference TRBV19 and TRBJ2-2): DGGITQSPKYLFRKEGQNVTLSCEQNLNHDAMYWYRQDPGQGLRLIYYSQIVNDFQKGDIAEGYSVSREKKESFPLTVTSAQKNPTAFYLCASSQDSVTGELFFGEGSRLTVL.

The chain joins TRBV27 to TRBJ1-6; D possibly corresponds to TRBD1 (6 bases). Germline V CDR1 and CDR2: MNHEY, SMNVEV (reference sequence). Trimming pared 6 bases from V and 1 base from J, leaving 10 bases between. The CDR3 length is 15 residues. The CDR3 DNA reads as TGTGCCAGCAGCCTTACAGGGTCCTATAATTCACCCCTCCACTTT. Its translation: CASSLTGSYNSPLHF.

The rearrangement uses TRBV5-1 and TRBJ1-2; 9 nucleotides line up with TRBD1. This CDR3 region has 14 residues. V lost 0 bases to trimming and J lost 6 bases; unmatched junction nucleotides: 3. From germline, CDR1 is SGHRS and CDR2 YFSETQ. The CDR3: CASSLGQGVDGYTF. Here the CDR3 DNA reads TGCGCCAGCAGCTTGGGACAGGGGGTTGATGGCTACACCTTC.

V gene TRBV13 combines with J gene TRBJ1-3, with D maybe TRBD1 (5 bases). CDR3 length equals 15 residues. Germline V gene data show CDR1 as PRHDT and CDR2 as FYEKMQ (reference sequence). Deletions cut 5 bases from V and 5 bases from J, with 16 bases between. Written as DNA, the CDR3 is TGTGCCAGCAGCACCCGGGACGGCGGGAGAAACACCATATATTTT. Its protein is CASSTRDGGRNTIYF. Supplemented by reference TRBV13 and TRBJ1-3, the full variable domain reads AAGVIQSPRHLIKEKRETATLKCYPIPRHDTVYWYQQGPGQDPQFLISFYEKMQSDKGSIPDRFSAQQFSDYHSELNMSSLELGDSALYFCASSTRDGGRNTIYFGEGSWLTVV.

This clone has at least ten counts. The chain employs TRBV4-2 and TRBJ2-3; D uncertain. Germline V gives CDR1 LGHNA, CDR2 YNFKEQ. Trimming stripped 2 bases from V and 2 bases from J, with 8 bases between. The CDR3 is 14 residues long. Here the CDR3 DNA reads TGTGCCAGCAGCCAATACGAGTCCACAGATACGCAGTATTTT. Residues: CASSQYESTDTQYF.